A single sample is the source of the 24 T cell receptor beta chains below, sequenced in a study of T cells in Graves' hyperthyroidism and ophthalmopathy. Authors of the study amplified TCR beta CDR3 regions from RNA transcripts. First-round RT-PCR with HTBI primers amplified the TCR CDR3 region. TCRdb called the multiplex PCR reads again in MiXCR, with one record for every CDR3 protein. This table has a few hundred thousand distinct CDR3 sequences, about 45% appearing once. What was sequenced was peripheral blood or thyroid tissue (not recorded which). Receptors were obtained from a woman younger than 35 with Graves' hyperthyroidism.

The chain has TRBV29-1 and TRBJ1-5; D perhaps matches TRBD1 (6 bases). This CDR3 comprises 11 residues. Germline lookup yields CDR1 SQVTM and CDR2 ANQGSEA. V gave up 7 bases and J gave up 9 bases, with 13 bases separating them. This CDR3 is CSGGGGRPQHF. The DNA for the CDR3 is TGCAGCGGGGGTGGGGGGCGGCCCCAGCATTTT.

The rearrangement uses TRBV6-5 and TRBJ1-5, with D perhaps matching TRBD1 (6 bases). Germline CDR1 reads MNHEY; CDR2 reads SVGAGI. Trimming stripped 7 bases from V and 11 bases from J, with 12 bases between. This CDR3 spans 11 amino acids. CDR3 sequence reads: CASTSGETQHF. The CDR3 nucleotides are TGTGCCAGCACCTCAGGGGAGACCCAGCATTTT.

V and J are TRBV7-6 and TRBJ1-1; possibly TRBD1 for D (5 bases). The CDR3 contains 14 residues. CDR1 is SGHVS, CDR2 FNYEAQ, per germline. V lost 5 bases and J lost 10, with 20 bases in between. The CDR3 coding sequence is TGTGCCAGCAGCCAAGGGGCGGGGAAAGCGGGAGCTTTCTTT. It specifies CASSQGAGKAGAFF.

This clonotype was recorded once. This sequence joins TRBV7-2 and TRBJ2-7, with D possibly matching TRBD1 (6 bases). Per germline, CDR1 SGHTA and CDR2 FQGNSA. The CDR3 loop spans 14 amino acids. V dropped 5 bases and J dropped 7 bases, with 18 bases sitting between them. The CDR3: CASSVNRATGEQYF. In nucleotides, the CDR3 is TGTGCCAGCAGCGTCAACAGGGCGACCGGGGAGCAGTACTTC.

This clonotype was observed many times. The V and J genes are TRBV27 and TRBJ1-5, with TRBD1 matching 8 bases. CDR3 size: 14 residues. The germline CDR1 and CDR2 sequences are MNHEY and SMNVEV (reference sequence). Losses at the gene ends were 5 bases for V and 6 bases for J; bases not matched to a gene: 6. The CDR3 protein is CASSGRTGTQPQHF. CDR3 coding DNA: TGTGCCAGCAGTGGGCGGACAGGGACTCAGCCCCAGCATTTT.

This clonotype was observed at least ten times. This chain links TRBV6-6 with TRBJ2-7, with D maybe TRBD1 (7 bases). The CDR3 has 14 residues. Germline V gives CDR1 MNHNY, CDR2 SVGAGI (reference sequence). The V end was cut by 6 bases, the J end by 5 bases, with 17 bases between. CDR3 in amino acids: CASRPQGTGDEQYF. In DNA, the CDR3 is TGTGCCAGCAGACCACAGGGGACGGGGGACGAGCAGTACTTC.

The genes are TRBV24-1 and TRBJ2-1; perhaps TRBD2 as D (6 bases). The CDR3 has 11 amino acids. Germline V gives CDR1 KGHDR, CDR2 SFDVKD. Trimming pared 5 bases from V and 9 bases from J, leaving 7 bases between. CDR3 bases: TGTGCCACCAGTGTGGGGGGTGAGCAGTTCTTC. It encodes CATSVGGEQFF.

This clonotype came up many times. The chain combines TRBV13 with TRBJ1-2; the match to TRBD1 covers 8 bases. This CDR3 has 12 amino acids. The V segment lost 7 bases and the J segment 6 bases; nucleotides outside the gene matches: 4. Germline CDR1 and CDR2: PRHDT and FYEKMQ (reference sequence). This CDR3 is CASNRQGNGYTF. CDR3 nucleotide sequence: TGTGCCAGCAACAGACAGGGGAATGGCTACACCTTC.

V and J are TRBV15 and TRBJ2-7; 7 bases line up with TRBD2. Germline assignment: CDR1 LNHNV and CDR2 YYDKDF (reference sequence). J gave up 2 bases and V 4 bases, and 8 bases lay outside the gene matches. The CDR3 is 15 amino acids. The DNA of the CDR3 is TGTGCCACCAGCACAGGGCGGGAGAGGACCTACGAGCAGTACTTC. Amino acids: CATSTGRERTYEQYF. The entire variable domain, with the rest obtained from reference TRBV15 and TRBJ2-7, is as follows: DAMVIQNPRYQVTQFGKPVTLSCSQTLNHNVMYWYQQKSSQAPKLLFHYYDKDFNNEADTPDNFQSRRPNTSFCFLDIRSPGLGDTAMYLCATSTGRERTYEQYFGPGTRLTVT.

The CDR3 reads CATSYTGHAGNEQFF. As DNA, the CDR3 is TGTGCCACCAGTTATACAGGGCACGCTGGCAATGAGCAGTTCTTC. This chain connects TRBV24-1 to TRBJ2-7, with D perhaps TRBD1 (6 bases). The assigned J gene may be wrong: the sequence end matches TRBJ2-1 better. Looked up from germline, CDR1 is KGHDR and CDR2 is SFDVKD. The CDR3 is made up of 15 amino acids.

In its sample, this clonotype was seen once. J is TRBJ2-7 and V is TRBV20-1; D call uncertain. Germline V gives CDR1 DFQATT, CDR2 SNEGSKA (reference sequence). The CDR3 has 15 residues. V was cut by 3 bases and J by 0 bases, with 15 bases left in between. Written as DNA, the CDR3 is TGCAGTGCTAGGAGATGGGGTGGCTCCTCCTACGAGCAGTACTTC. Its protein product is CSARRWGGSSYEQYF.

This clonotype was seen repeatedly, ten times or more. The genes are TRBV7-2 and TRBJ1-3; D is unresolved. The CDR3 sequence is 15 residues long. Deletions cut 2 bases from V and 2 bases from J, with 10 bases between. CDR1 is SGHTA and CDR2 is FQGNSA in the germline V gene. In DNA form, the CDR3 reads TGTGCCAGCAGCTTAACTTACGGGACTGGAAACACCATATATTTT. Its translation: CASSLTYGTGNTIYF. The whole variable domain, remainder taken from reference TRBV7-2 and TRBJ1-3, is GAGVSQSPSNKVTEKGKDVELRCDPISGHTALYWYRQSLGQGLEFLIYFQGNSAPDKSGLPSDRFSAERTGGSVSTLTIQRTQQEDSAVYLCASSLTYGTGNTIYFGEGSWLTVV.

V and J are TRBV4-3 and TRBJ1-5; D call uncertain. The CDR3 runs 16 residues. Looked up from germline, CDR1 is LGHNA and CDR2 is YSLEER. Trimming took 1 base from V and 7 from J, leaving 17 bases between them. CDR3 nucleotide sequence: TGCGCCAGCAGCCAAGTGGGTCGGGGATTGGAACAGCCCCAGCATTTT. Encoded protein: CASSQVGRGLEQPQHF.

In this sample, this clonotype turned up a few times. The rearrangement uses TRBV7-9 and TRBJ1-1, with D possibly TRBD1 on 6 matching bases. V was pared by 5 bases and J by 3 bases, with 19 bases between. Germline CDR1 and CDR2: SEHNR and FQNEAQ (reference sequence). The CDR3 has 16 amino acids. The CDR3 sequence: CASSTNLRGADTEAFF. The CDR3 coding sequence is TGTGCCAGCAGCACGAATCTCAGGGGCGCGGACACTGAAGCTTTCTTT.

This sequence joins TRBV7-2 and TRBJ1-2, with D unresolved. The CDR3 covers 10 residues. Trimming took 3 bases from V and 8 from J, leaving 4 bases between them. Germline-derived CDR1 and CDR2 are SGHTA and FQGNSA. The CDR3 bases are TGTGCCAGCAGCTTTCCCGGCTACACCTTC. Translation: CASSFPGYTF. Full variable domain (remainder filled in from reference TRBV7-2 and TRBJ1-2): GAGVSQSPSNKVTEKGKDVELRCDPISGHTALYWYRQSLGQGLEFLIYFQGNSAPDKSGLPSDRFSAERTGGSVSTLTIQRTQQEDSAVYLCASSFPGYTFGSGTRLTVV.

As for this clonotype: The junction departs from the called germline gene at one end, perhaps through a read error. This sequence joins TRBV10-3 and TRBJ2-2; 11 bases map to TRBD1. The CDR3 loop spans 17 amino acids. Germline CDR1 is ENHRY and CDR2 is SYGVKD. Here the CDR3 reads CAISSHKDRGRTGELFF. In nucleotides, the CDR3 is TGTGCCATCAGCAGCCACAAGGACAGGGGGCGTACCGGGGAGTTGTTTTTT.

This clonotype was seen at least ten times. The gene calls are TRBV6-5 and TRBJ2-7; 8 bases fit TRBD2. This CDR3 has 15 residues. The V segment lost 6 bases and the J segment 2 bases; nucleotides outside the gene matches: 9. Germline assignment: CDR1 MNHEY and CDR2 SVGAGI. Written as DNA, the CDR3 is TGTGCCAGCAGAAGAAGGGAGCGGGGGCCCTACGAGCAGTACTTC. Translated, it gives CASRRRERGPYEQYF.

The chain joins TRBV12-3 or TRBV12-4 to TRBJ2-7; TRBD2 is a possible D gene (7 bases). This CDR3 comprises 14 residues. The germline V and J ends were trimmed by 6 bases and 6 bases, with 18 bases remaining between them. In DNA, the CDR3 is TGTGCCAGCAGGCTAGGGGGGGACTTCGGCGAGCAGTACTTC. Its translation: CASRLGGDFGEQYF.

J is TRBJ2-1 and V is TRBV24-1; D remains ambiguous. Trimming took off 7 bases at V and 4 bases at J, with 16 bases between the two ends. The length of the CDR3 is 15 residues. The V gene's germline CDR1 is KGHDR and CDR2 SFDVKD. The CDR3, as DNA: TGTGCCACCAGCCCTCAGGCCTCTGGTTACAATGAGCAGTTCTTC. Translating gives CATSPQASGYNEQFF.

V usage is TRBV7-2 and J usage is TRBJ2-7; D is ambiguous. Trimming took off 1 base at V and 7 bases at J, with 11 bases between the two ends. The CDR3 is made up of 13 amino acids. Germline values: CDR1 SGHTA, CDR2 FQGNSA. CDR3 sequence: CASSLVQEDEQYF. CDR3 in DNA: TGTGCCAGCAGCTTAGTGCAAGAGGATGAGCAGTACTTC.

This clonotype was counted only a few times. This chain links TRBV6-2 or TRBV6-3 with TRBJ2-2; no firm D call. The CDR3 is made up of 14 amino acids. The V end lost 4 bases, the J end lost 5 bases, and 11 bases lay between the germline ends. Germline-derived CDR1 and CDR2 are MNHEY and SVGEGT. The CDR3 region is CASSSRGGTGELFF. The CDR3 DNA is TGTGCCAGCAGTTCTCGAGGTGGGACCGGGGAGCTGTTTTTT.

As regards this clonotype: A much larger clone differs from this one at a single base, so this may be a read error. The J gene is TRBJ2-3, the V gene TRBV29-1; D perhaps matches TRBD2 (5 bases). Trimming took off 7 bases at V and 4 bases at J, with 12 bases between the two ends. Germline V gene lookup returns CDR1 SQVTM and CDR2 ANQGSEA. The CDR3 totals 12 residues. CDR3 sequence reads: CSGYGLADTQYF. The CDR3 coding sequence is TGCAGCGGCTACGGACTCGCAGATACGCAGTATTTT.

In this sample, this clonotype turned up many times. The chain links TRBV12-5 to TRBJ1-2, with D unresolved. Germline CDR1 reads LGHNT; CDR2 reads FRNRAP. The CDR3 is 17 amino acids. Trimming left V 6 bases short and J 4 bases short, with 24 bases between. CDR3 in amino acids: CASGYSPTTVVGYGYTF. DNA for the CDR3: TGTGCTAGTGGCTACTCCCCCACCACGGTCGTCGGCTATGGCTACACCTTC. Drawing the rest from reference TRBV12-5 and TRBJ1-2, the complete variable domain is DARVTQTPRHKVTEMGQEVTMRCQPILGHNTVFWYRQTMMQGLELLAYFRNRAPLDDSGMPKDRFSAEMPDATLATLKIQPSEPRDSAVYFCASGYSPTTVVGYGYTFGSGTRLTVV.

This clonotype is a singleton in its sample. This sequence joins TRBV10-3 and TRBJ2-5, with TRBD2 matching over 12 bases. The germline CDR1 and CDR2 sequences are ENHRY and SYGVKD. The CDR3 is 16 residues long. Germline trimming cut 2 bases from V and 4 bases from J; bases unmatched to any gene: 5. In DNA form, the CDR3 reads TGTGCCATCAGTGAGGGGACGACTAGCGGGAGAGAGACCCAGTACTTC. It encodes CAISEGTTSGRETQYF.